A single sample is the source of the 10 T cell receptor beta chains below, sequenced in a study of shared clonotypes between healthy human individuals. Only in-frame clones appear in the TCRdb table, and some are missing; sequencing was by immunoSEQ multiplex PCR. The data show 2.3 million or so clones, with more than 85% seen just once and 0.39% held by the top ten. The specimen sequenced was naive CD4+ T cells from PBMCs. Subset: CD45RA+ positively selected. These receptors were taken from a man younger than 30 in good health. Some clones in this sample may be carry-over from other donors' samples.

The chain combines TRBV25-1 with TRBJ2-7; 8 bases are shared with TRBD1. Germline V gene data show CDR1 as MGHDK and CDR2 as SYGVNS. V shed 5 bases, J shed 4 bases, and the junction held 4 bases outside the gene matches. The CDR3 is made up of 13 amino acids. The CDR3 protein is CASSLQGAYEQYF. DNA of the CDR3: TGTGCCAGCAGTTTGCAGGGGGCTTACGAGCAGTACTTC.

The rearrangement links TRBV2 to TRBJ1-2, with a tentative D call TRBD1 (5 bases). The V gene lost 5 bases and the J gene lost 4 bases, with 11 bases spanning the gap. This CDR3 comprises 13 residues. Looked up from germline, CDR1 is SNHLY and CDR2 is FYNNEI. CDR3 loop: CASSTAGTYGYTF. DNA for the CDR3: TGTGCCAGCAGTACAGCGGGGACCTATGGCTACACCTTC. The whole variable domain, filled in from reference TRBV2 and TRBJ1-2, reads EPEVTQTPSHQVTQMGQEVILRCVPISNHLYFYWYRQILGQKVEFLVSFYNNEISEKSEIFDDQFSVERPDGSNFTLKIRSTKLEDSAMYFCASSTAGTYGYTFGSGTRLTVV.

The rearrangement uses TRBV15 and TRBJ2-3; D is ambiguous. The CDR3 length is 14 residues. The V gene lost 8 bases and the J gene lost 1 base, with 13 bases spanning the gap. The germline gives CDR1 LNHNV, CDR2 YYDKDF (reference sequence). This chain's CDR3 is CATRVGFGTDTQYF. The CDR3 DNA reads TGTGCCACCCGGGTGGGATTTGGCACAGATACGCAGTATTTT. Full variable domain (rest looked up from reference TRBV15 and TRBJ2-3): DAMVIQNPRYQVTQFGKPVTLSCSQTLNHNVMYWYQQKSSQAPKLLFHYYDKDFNNEADTPDNFQSRRPNTSFCFLDIRSPGLGDTAMYLCATRVGFGTDTQYFGPGTRLTVL.

The rearrangement uses TRBV7-8 and TRBJ1-2; D might be TRBD1 (5 bases). The CDR3 has 14 amino acids. Germline assignment: CDR1 SGHVS and CDR2 FQNEAQ. The ends were cut back, 4 bases at V and 4 bases at J, with 13 bases in the middle. The CDR3 loop is CASSSLYDSYGYTF. The DNA for the CDR3 is TGTGCCAGCAGCTCCCTCTATGACAGCTATGGCTACACCTTC.

The V call is TRBV5-4, the J call TRBJ2-3, with D possibly being TRBD2 (6 bases). Per the germline V gene, CDR1 is SGHNT and CDR2 is YYREEE (reference sequence). Deletions cut 5 bases from V and 3 bases from J, with 19 bases between. The CDR3 is made up of 16 amino acids. The CDR3 DNA sequence: TGTGCCAGCAGAGATTATCGGGGCGGGATAACAGATACGCAGTATTTT. This codes for CASRDYRGGITDTQYF.

The J gene is TRBJ2-4, the V gene TRBV7-2; D uncertain. From germline, CDR1 is SGHTA and CDR2 FQGNSA. The CDR3 length is 16 residues. Trimming took 1 base from V and 6 from J, leaving 16 bases between them. CDR3 residues: CASSLVSHTDGNIQYF. The CDR3, as DNA: TGTGCCAGCAGCTTAGTCTCGCATACAGACGGAAACATTCAGTACTTC. Full variable domain (missing parts from reference TRBV7-2 and TRBJ2-4): GAGVSQSPSNKVTEKGKDVELRCDPISGHTALYWYRQSLGQGLEFLIYFQGNSAPDKSGLPSDRFSAERTGGSVSTLTIQRTQQEDSAVYLCASSLVSHTDGNIQYFGAGTRLSVL.

The chain combines TRBV7-9 with TRBJ2-1, with 9 nucleotides matching TRBD2. With V trimmed by 4 bases and J by 4 bases, 5 bases remained unmatched. The CDR3 loop spans 15 amino acids. CDR1 and CDR2 from the germline V gene are SEHNR and FQNEAQ (reference sequence). The CDR3 here is CASSSSSGNYNEQFF. The CDR3 nucleotides read TGTGCCAGCAGCTCCTCTAGCGGGAATTACAATGAGCAGTTCTTC.

In this sample, this clone turned up once. V is TRBV6-6 and J is TRBJ2-3, with 7 nucleotides matching TRBD2. Germline CDR1 MNHNY, CDR2 SVGAGI (reference sequence). The junction had 5 bases not matched to a gene; V was cut back by 2 bases and J by 0 bases. The CDR3 is 16 residues long. In nucleotides, the CDR3 is TGTGCCAGCAGTTACCAGAGCGGGGCTAGCACAGATACGCAGTATTTT. Protein product: CASSYQSGASTDTQYF.

The chain is built from TRBV6-1 and TRBJ2-7, with 12 bases matching TRBD1. From germline, CDR1 is MNHNS and CDR2 SASEGT. V was pared by 3 bases and J by 2 bases, with 2 bases of the junction left unmatched. The CDR3 contains 15 residues. CDR3 loop: CASSDGTGGPYEQYF. The CDR3 DNA sequence: TGTGCCAGCAGTGACGGGACAGGGGGCCCCTACGAGCAGTACTTC.

The rearrangement links TRBV4-3 to TRBJ2-1, with TRBD2 matching over 7 bases. CDR3 length: 15 residues. Germline assignment: CDR1 LGHNA and CDR2 YSLEER. V lost 0 bases to trimming and J lost 9 bases; unmatched junction nucleotides: 8. The CDR3 sequence is CASSQDGEGSGEQFF. For the CDR3, the DNA is TGCGCCAGCAGCCAAGACGGGGAGGGAAGTGGTGAGCAGTTCTTC.